What follows is one TCR beta chain and its context. The CDR3 extends over 17 amino acids. V gave up 3 bases and J gave up 4 bases; unmatched junction bases: 7. Looked up from germline, CDR1 is MNHNS and CDR2 is SASEGT. The TCRbeta library incorporated unique molecular identifiers. TCRdb analysed the PCR reads with MiXCR anew, one entry per CDR3 protein. The table shows roughly 500,000 distinct CDR3 sequences, with about 16% occurring only once. The sample is drawn from a study of T-cell reconstitution after alpha-beta-depleted transplantation in children. Sequencing was performed on PBMCs from the stem cell graft donor, taken from the stem cell graft. This sequence originates from a human donor who donated a stem cell graft to a child with acute lymphoblastic leukemia. The chain has TRBV6-1 and TRBJ2-3, with 13 bases that match TRBD2. CDR3 DNA: TGTGCCAGCAGTGAGCCAGGACTAGCGGGAGCGTCAGATACGCAGTATTTT. Translating it yields CASSEPGLAGASDTQYF.